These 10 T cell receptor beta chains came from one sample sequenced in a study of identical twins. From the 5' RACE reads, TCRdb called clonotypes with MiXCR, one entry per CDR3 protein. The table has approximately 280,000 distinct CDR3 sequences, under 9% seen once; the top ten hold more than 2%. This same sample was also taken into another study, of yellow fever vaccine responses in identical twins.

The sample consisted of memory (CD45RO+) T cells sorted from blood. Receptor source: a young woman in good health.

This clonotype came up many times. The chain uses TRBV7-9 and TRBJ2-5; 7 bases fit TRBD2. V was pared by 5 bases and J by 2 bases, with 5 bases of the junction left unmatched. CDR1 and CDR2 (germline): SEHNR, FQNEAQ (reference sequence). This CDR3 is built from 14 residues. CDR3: CASSKLAEQETQYF. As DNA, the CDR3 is TGTGCCAGCAGCAAGCTAGCGGAGCAAGAGACCCAGTACTTC.

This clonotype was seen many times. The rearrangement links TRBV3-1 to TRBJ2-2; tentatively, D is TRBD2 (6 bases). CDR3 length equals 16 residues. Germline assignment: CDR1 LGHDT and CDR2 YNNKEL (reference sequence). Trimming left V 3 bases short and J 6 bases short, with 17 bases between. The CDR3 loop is CASSHGAPPGAGELFF. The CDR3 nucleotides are TGTGCCAGCAGCCACGGGGCGCCCCCGGGGGCCGGGGAGCTGTTTTTT.

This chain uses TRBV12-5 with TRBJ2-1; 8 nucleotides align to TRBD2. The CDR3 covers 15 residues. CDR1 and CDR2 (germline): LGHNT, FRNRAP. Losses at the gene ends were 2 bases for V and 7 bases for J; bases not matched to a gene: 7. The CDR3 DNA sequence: TGTGCTAGTGGTTTGATAAGAACTAGCGGAAATGAGCAGTTCTTC. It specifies CASGLIRTSGNEQFF.

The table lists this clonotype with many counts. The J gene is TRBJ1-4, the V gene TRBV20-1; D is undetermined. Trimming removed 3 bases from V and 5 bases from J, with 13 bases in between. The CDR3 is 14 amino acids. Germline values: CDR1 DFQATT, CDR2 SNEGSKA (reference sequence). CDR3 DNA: TGCAGTGCTAGGGAACAGCTAACAAATGAAAAACTGTTTTTT. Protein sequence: CSAREQLTNEKLFF.

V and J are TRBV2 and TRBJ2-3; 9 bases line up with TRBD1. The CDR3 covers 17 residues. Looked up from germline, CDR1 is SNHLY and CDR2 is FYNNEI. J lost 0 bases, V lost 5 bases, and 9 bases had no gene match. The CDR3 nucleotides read TGTGCCAGCAGTTATGGACAGGGGTTAACTAGCACAGATACGCAGTATTTT. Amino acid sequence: CASSYGQGLTSTDTQYF. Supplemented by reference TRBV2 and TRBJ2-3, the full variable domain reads EPEVTQTPSHQVTQMGQEVILRCVPISNHLYFYWYRQILGQKVEFLVSFYNNEISEKSEIFDDQFSVERPDGSNFTLKIRSTKLEDSAMYFCASSYGQGLTSTDTQYFGPGTRLTVL.

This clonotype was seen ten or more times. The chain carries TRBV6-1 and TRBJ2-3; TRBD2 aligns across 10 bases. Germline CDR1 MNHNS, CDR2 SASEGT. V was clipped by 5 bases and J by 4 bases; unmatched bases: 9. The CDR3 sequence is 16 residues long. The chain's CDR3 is CASSRTGTSAADTQYF. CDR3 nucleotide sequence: TGTGCCAGCAGTCGCACCGGGACTAGCGCAGCAGATACGCAGTATTTT.

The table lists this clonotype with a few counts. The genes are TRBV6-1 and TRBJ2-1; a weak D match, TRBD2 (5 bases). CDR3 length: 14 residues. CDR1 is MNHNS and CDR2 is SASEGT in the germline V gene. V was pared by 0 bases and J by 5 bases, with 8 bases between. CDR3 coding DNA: TGTGCCAGCAGTGAAGCGAGGGCAAACAATGAGCAGTTCTTC. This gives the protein CASSEARANNEQFF.

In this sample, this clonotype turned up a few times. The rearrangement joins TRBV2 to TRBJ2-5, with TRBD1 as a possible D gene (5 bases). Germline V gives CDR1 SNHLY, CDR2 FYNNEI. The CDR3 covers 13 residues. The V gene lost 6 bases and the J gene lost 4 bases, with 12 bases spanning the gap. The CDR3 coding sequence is TGTGCCAGCAGGGCAGGGAATGGAGAGACCCAGTACTTC. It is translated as CASRAGNGETQYF.

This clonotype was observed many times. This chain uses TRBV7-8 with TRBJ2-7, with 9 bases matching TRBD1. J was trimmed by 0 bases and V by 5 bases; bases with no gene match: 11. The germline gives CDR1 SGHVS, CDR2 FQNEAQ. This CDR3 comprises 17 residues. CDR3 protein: CASSQGQGGPPSYEQYF. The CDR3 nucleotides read TGTGCCAGCAGCCAGGGACAGGGAGGGCCCCCCTCCTACGAGCAGTACTTC.

The CDR3 nucleotides are TGTGCCAGCAGCAAATTCGGGACTGGGCCTACGCAGTATTTT. It yields the protein CASSKFGTGPTQYF. V and J are TRBV21-1 and TRBJ2-3; the D call of TRBD1 is as the table states it, not checked on the DNA. TRBV21-1 is a recognized pseudogene. This CDR3 region has 14 residues.